These 9 T cell receptor beta chains originate from one sample sequenced in a study of cytomegalovirus exposure and HLA in healthy donors. Amplification used 60 Vbeta primers and 13 Jbeta primers. Generated by immunoSEQ multiplex PCR, the TCRdb table keeps only in-frame clones and is missing some. Its clone listing holds tens of thousands of clones. Specimen: PBMCs. All receptors come from a girl aged 10-17 years in good health and CMV-seropositive.

CDR3 residues: CASSQLGMGGTEAFF. The CDR3 DNA sequence: TGTGCCAGCAGCCAATTGGGGATGGGGGGCACTGAAGCTTTCTTT. V and J are TRBV14 and TRBJ1-1, with a possible D match to TRBD1 (5 bases). Germline CDR1 reads SGHDN; CDR2 reads FVKESK. Trimming left V 2 bases short and J 4 bases short, with 14 bases between. This CDR3 has 15 amino acids.

The chain joins TRBV4-3 to TRBJ1-4; D possibly corresponds to TRBD1 (6 bases). The CDR3 runs to 15 residues. CDR1 is LGHNA and CDR2 is YSLEER in the germline V gene. Between the trimmed V and J ends, which lost 3 bases and 5 bases, there was a span of 13 bases. This CDR3 is CASSQASTGNEKLFF. Written as DNA, the CDR3 is TGCGCCAGCAGCCAGGCCTCAACAGGGAATGAAAAACTGTTTTTT.

This chain connects TRBV6-1 to TRBJ2-1; D possibly corresponds to TRBD1 (5 bases). The V end lost 7 bases, the J end lost 10 bases, and 17 bases lay between the germline ends. This CDR3 spans 13 amino acids. The V gene's germline CDR1 is MNHNS and CDR2 SASEGT. The CDR3, as DNA: TGTGCCAGCATCCCTCAGGGCCGGCGCGAGCAGTTCTTC. Its translation: CASIPQGRREQFF.

V and J are TRBV4-3 and TRBJ2-1; 10 bases align to TRBD1. With 1 base clipped from V and 9 bases from J, the junction kept 9 bases outside the gene matches. The CDR3 runs to 16 residues. From germline, CDR1 is LGHNA and CDR2 YSLEER. This chain's CDR3 is CASSQGIGTGAGEQFF. CDR3 bases: TGCGCCAGCAGCCAAGGGATTGGGACAGGGGCGGGTGAGCAGTTCTTC.

The chain carries TRBV11-3 and TRBJ1-1; tentative D call: TRBD1 (6 bases). The CDR3 has 14 amino acids. The germline V gene has CDR1 SGHNT and CDR2 YENEEA. V was trimmed by 0 bases and J by 6 bases, leaving 11 bases between them. The CDR3 is CASSLEQGLAEAFF. CDR3 DNA sequence: TGTGCCAGCAGCTTAGAGCAGGGGCTAGCTGAAGCTTTCTTT.

The chain recombines TRBV12-5 with TRBJ1-3, with D perhaps matching TRBD1 (6 bases). The CDR3 contains 14 residues. The V end lost 9 bases, the J end lost 2 bases, and 14 bases lay between the germline ends. Per germline, CDR1 LGHNT and CDR2 FRNRAP. The CDR3 reads CASDLTGTGNTIYF. CDR3 DNA: TGTGCTAGCGACCTAACAGGGACTGGAAACACCATATATTTT. Supplemented by reference TRBV12-5 and TRBJ1-3, the full variable domain reads DARVTQTPRHKVTEMGQEVTMRCQPILGHNTVFWYRQTMMQGLELLAYFRNRAPLDDSGMPKDRFSAEMPDATLATLKIQPSEPRDSAVYFCASDLTGTGNTIYFGEGSWLTVV.

The chain couples TRBV19 to TRBJ1-2, with 7 bases fitting TRBD1. The CDR3 covers 14 residues. V lost 5 bases, J lost 5 bases, and 8 bases stayed unmatched. Germline-derived CDR1 and CDR2 are LNHDA and SQIVND (reference sequence). The CDR3 protein is CASSPSETGYGYTF. CDR3 sequence (DNA): TGTGCCAGTAGTCCCTCCGAGACAGGGTATGGCTACACCTTC.

This chain connects TRBV4-1 to TRBJ2-5; unclear D gene. The J call is uncertain, as TRBJ2-7 better fits the DNA end. Germline values: CDR1 MGHRA, CDR2 YSYEKL. The CDR3 is made up of 16 amino acids. The CDR3 loop is CASSQAWQVQTYEQYF. The CDR3, as DNA: TGCGCCAGCAGCCAGGCGTGGCAGGTCCAGACCTACGAGCAGTACTTC.

CDR3 coding DNA: TGTGCCAGCAGAGGACAGGGCTCTAGCAATCAGCCCCAGCATTTT. This sequence encodes CASRGQGSSNQPQHF. The chain joins TRBV6-1 to TRBJ1-5; 8 positions agree with TRBD1. The germline gives CDR1 MNHNS, CDR2 SASEGT. Trimming at V came to 6 bases and at J to 0 bases, leaving 4 bases not matched to a gene. The CDR3 runs 15 residues.